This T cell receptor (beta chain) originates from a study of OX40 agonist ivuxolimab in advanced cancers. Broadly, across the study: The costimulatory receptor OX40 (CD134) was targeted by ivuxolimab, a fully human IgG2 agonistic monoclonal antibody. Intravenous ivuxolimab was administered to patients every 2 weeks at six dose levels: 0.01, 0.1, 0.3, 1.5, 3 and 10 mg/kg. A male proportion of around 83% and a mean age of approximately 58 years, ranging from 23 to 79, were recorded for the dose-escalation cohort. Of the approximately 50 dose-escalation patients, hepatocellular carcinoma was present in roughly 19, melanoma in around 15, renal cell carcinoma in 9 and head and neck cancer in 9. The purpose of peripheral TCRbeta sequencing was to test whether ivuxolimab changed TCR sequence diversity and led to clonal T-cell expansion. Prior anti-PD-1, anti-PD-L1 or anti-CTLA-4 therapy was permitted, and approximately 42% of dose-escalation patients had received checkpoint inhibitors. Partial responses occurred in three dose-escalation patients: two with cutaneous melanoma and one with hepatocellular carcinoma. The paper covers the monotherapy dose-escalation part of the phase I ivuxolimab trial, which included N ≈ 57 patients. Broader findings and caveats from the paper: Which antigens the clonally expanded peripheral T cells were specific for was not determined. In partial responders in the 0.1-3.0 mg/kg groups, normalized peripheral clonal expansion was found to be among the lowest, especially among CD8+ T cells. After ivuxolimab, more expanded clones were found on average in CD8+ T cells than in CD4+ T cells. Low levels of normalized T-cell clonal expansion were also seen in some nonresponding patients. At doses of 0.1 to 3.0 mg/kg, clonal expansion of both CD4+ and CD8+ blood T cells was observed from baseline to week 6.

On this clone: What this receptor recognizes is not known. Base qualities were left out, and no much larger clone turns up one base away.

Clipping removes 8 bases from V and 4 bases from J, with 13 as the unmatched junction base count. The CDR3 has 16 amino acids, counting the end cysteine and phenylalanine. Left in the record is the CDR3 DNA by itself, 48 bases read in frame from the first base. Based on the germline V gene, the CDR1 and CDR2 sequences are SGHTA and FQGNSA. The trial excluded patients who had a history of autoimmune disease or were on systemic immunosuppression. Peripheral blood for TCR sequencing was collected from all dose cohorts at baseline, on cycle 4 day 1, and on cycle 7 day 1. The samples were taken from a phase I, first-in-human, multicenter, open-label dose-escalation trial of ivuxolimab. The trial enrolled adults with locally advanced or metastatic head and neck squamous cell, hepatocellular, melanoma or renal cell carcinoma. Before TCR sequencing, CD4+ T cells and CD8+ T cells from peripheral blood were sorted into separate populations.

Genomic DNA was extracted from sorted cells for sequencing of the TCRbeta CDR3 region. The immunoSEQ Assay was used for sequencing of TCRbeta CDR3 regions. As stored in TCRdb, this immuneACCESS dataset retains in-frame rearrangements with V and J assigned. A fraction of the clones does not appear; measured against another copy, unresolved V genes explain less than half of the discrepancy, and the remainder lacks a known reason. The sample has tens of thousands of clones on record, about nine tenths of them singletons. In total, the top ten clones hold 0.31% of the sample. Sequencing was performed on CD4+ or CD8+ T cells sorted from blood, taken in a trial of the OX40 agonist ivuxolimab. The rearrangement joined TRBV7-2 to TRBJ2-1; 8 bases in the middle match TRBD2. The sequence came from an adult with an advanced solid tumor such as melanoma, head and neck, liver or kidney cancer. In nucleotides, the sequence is TGTGCCAGCGGCCCGGCAGCGGGAGAGATGTACAATGAGCAGTTCTTC. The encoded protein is CASGPAAGEMYNEQFF. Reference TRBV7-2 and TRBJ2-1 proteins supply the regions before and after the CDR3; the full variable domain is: GAGVSQSPSNKVTEKGKDVELRCDPISGHTALYWYRQSLGQGLEFLIYFQGNSAPDKSGLPSDRFSAERTGGSVSTLTIQRTQQEDSAVYLCASGPAAGEMYNEQFFGPGTRLTVL.